The 5 T cell receptor beta chains presented below share a single source sample, sequenced in a study of cytomegalovirus exposure and HLA in healthy donors. Amplification used 60 Vbeta primers and 13 Jbeta primers. TCRdb's table, derived via immunoSEQ multiplex PCR, lists solely in-frame clones and lacks some. The sample lists some 150,000 clones; roughly three quarters were seen once. Sequencing was carried out using PBMCs. The receptors stem from a young man in good health and CMV-seropositive.

This chain joins TRBV6-1 and TRBJ1-5; TRBD1 agrees at 8 bases. This CDR3 region has 13 residues. CDR1 is MNHNS, CDR2 SASEGT, per germline. V lost 6 bases to trimming and J lost 4 bases; unmatched junction nucleotides: 2. The CDR3 protein is CASRRQGNQPQHF. The CDR3 nucleotides read TGTGCCAGCAGGCGACAGGGGAATCAGCCCCAGCATTTT.

The chain employs TRBV30 and TRBJ1-1; TRBD1 might be the D (6 bases). The CDR3 consists of 17 residues. Germline V CDR1 and CDR2: GTSNPN, SVGIG (reference sequence). V lost 8 bases and J 0 bases, leaving 25 bases between the germline ends. In DNA form, the CDR3 reads TGTGCCGGTAAAAGGGGGTCTAGGGGCCCTATGAACACTGAAGCTTTCTTT. Translated: CAGKRGSRGPMNTEAFF. Based on the CDR3 plus reference TRBV30 and TRBJ1-1, the full variable domain is SQTIHQWPATLVQPVGSPLSLECTVEGTSNPNLYWYRQAAGRGLQLLFYSVGIGQISSEVPQNLSASRPQDRQFILSSKKLLLSDSGFYLCAGKRGSRGPMNTEAFFGQGTRLTVV.

The chain joins TRBV5-5 to TRBJ2-1; D unresolved. The V end lost 5 bases, the J end lost 0 bases, and 12 bases lay between the germline ends. There are 15 residues in the CDR3. Per germline, CDR1 SGHKS and CDR2 YYEKEE (reference sequence). The CDR3 loop is CASSYLGSSYNEQFF. CDR3 sequence (DNA): TGTGCCAGCAGTTACCTGGGCAGCTCCTACAATGAGCAGTTCTTC.

This clone appeared once. The V gene is TRBV14, the J gene TRBJ2-7; 9 bases are a match to TRBD2. The junction had 5 bases not matched to a gene; V was cut back by 0 bases and J by 2 bases. The CDR3 is 16 amino acids. Per germline, CDR1 SGHDN and CDR2 FVKESK. The CDR3 here is CASSQEGLAGTYEQYF. CDR3 nucleotides: TGTGCCAGCAGCCAAGAGGGACTAGCCGGAACCTACGAGCAGTACTTC.

CDR3 nucleotides: TGTGCCAGCAGCAAACTAGCGGGGGGGCCCGTTCAAGCAGATACGCAGTATTTT. Amino acid sequence: CASSKLAGGPVQADTQYF. The rearrangement links TRBV9 to TRBJ2-3; 13 bases agree with TRBD2. Germline V CDR1 and CDR2: SGDLS, YYNGEE. V lost 4 bases and J lost 4; bases outside the gene matches: 12. The CDR3 loop spans 18 amino acids.